Detailed here is one T cell receptor beta chain. Its target is unknown. This entry is derived from a study of cytomegalovirus exposure and HLA in healthy donors. General study results and limits: Data from an earlier analysis indicated that most TCR beta V segments were productive either about 90% or about 30% of the time.

13 Jbeta primers and 60 Vbeta primers were used for the PCR. The protocol was immunoSEQ multiplex PCR, while the TCRdb copy is restricted to in-frame clones and leaves out a portion. The table records 150,000 to 200,000 clones, more than 70% of them present only once. The source of this sequence is a woman aged 40 to 50 in good health and CMV-seronegative. Sequenced material: PBMCs.

CDR3 sequence: CASSLSGGRGNEQYF. CDR3 sequence (DNA): TGTGCCAGCAGCTTAAGTGGGGGCAGGGGCAACGAGCAGTACTTC. The rearrangement joins TRBV7-2 to TRBJ2-7; possible D gene TRBD1, 6 bases. There are 15 residues in the CDR3. V was cut by 2 bases and J by 5 bases, with 16 bases left in between. CDR1 is SGHTA and CDR2 is FQGNSA in the germline V gene.